The 16 T cell receptor beta chains below come from one sample, sequenced in a study of cytomegalovirus exposure and HLA in healthy donors. PCR used 60 Vbeta primers and 13 Jbeta primers. Sequencing was performed with immunoSEQ multiplex PCR; in TCRdb, only in-frame clones are kept and a portion is missing. This repertoire comprises 30,000 to 50,000 clones; its ten largest clones make up approximately 2.9%. The specimen sequenced was PBMCs. These receptors came from a woman aged 25-40 years in good health and CMV-seropositive.

The V call is TRBV27, the J call TRBJ1-2, with D uncertain. Trimming removed 1 base from V and 4 bases from J, with 10 bases in between. From germline, CDR1 is MNHEY and CDR2 SMNVEV (reference sequence). The CDR3 covers 14 residues. Here the CDR3 reads CASSLYPPGYGYTF. Here the CDR3 DNA reads TGTGCCAGCAGTTTATATCCGCCGGGCTATGGCTACACCTTC.

This chain joins TRBV30 and TRBJ1-1; D not certain. CDR1 and CDR2 (germline): GTSNPN, SVGIG (reference sequence). The CDR3 contains 13 residues. The V and J ends lost 2 bases and 3 bases respectively, with 10 bases between them. CDR3 sequence (DNA): TGTGCCTGGAGTTCTGTGCAGGACACTGAAGCTTTCTTT. Its protein is CAWSSVQDTEAFF.

This sequence joins TRBV19 and TRBJ1-5; D call uncertain. V was shortened by 2 bases and J by 0 bases, with 8 bases between the two germline ends. From germline, CDR1 is LNHDA and CDR2 SQIVND (reference sequence). The CDR3 has 15 residues. For the CDR3, the DNA is TGTGCCAGTAGTATAAATAGCTATAGCAATCAGCCCCAGCATTTT. It is translated as CASSINSYSNQPQHF.

The chain joins TRBV10-3 to TRBJ2-2; no firm D call. Germline V lookup: CDR1 ENHRY, CDR2 SYGVKD. V lost 8 bases, J lost 2 bases, and 3 bases lay in between. The CDR3 is made up of 11 amino acids. The CDR3 DNA reads as TGTGCCATCTTAAACACCGGGGAGCTGTTTTTT. Residues: CAILNTGELFF.

CDR3 amino acids: CASSLDGRGAINEQFF. Written as DNA, the CDR3 is TGTGCCAGCAGCTTGGACGGGCGGGGGGCCATCAATGAGCAGTTCTTC. V and J are TRBV7-2 and TRBJ2-1; 8 nucleotides agree with TRBD2. This CDR3 has 16 amino acids. The germline gives CDR1 SGHTA, CDR2 FQGNSA. J lost 6 bases, V lost 3 bases, and 10 bases had no gene match.

The chain is built from TRBV5-1 and TRBJ2-5; D uncertain. The germline gives CDR1 SGHRS, CDR2 YFSETQ. Trimming stripped 4 bases from V and 2 bases from J, with 15 bases between. The CDR3 runs to 15 residues. The CDR3 spells CASSPKPVLQETQYF. In DNA, the CDR3 is TGCGCCAGCAGCCCCAAGCCGGTCCTACAAGAGACCCAGTACTTC. Supplemented by reference TRBV5-1 and TRBJ2-5, the full variable domain reads KAGVTQTPRYLIKTRGQQVTLSCSPISGHRSVSWYQQTPGQGLQFLFEYFSETQRNKGNFPGRFSGRQFSNSRSEMNVSTLELGDSALYLCASSPKPVLQETQYFGPGTRLLVL.

The chain couples TRBV11-3 to TRBJ2-2; D uncertain. The CDR3 is made up of 14 amino acids. V was trimmed by 2 bases and J by 7 bases, leaving 11 bases between them. Per germline, CDR1 SGHNT and CDR2 YENEEA. The CDR3 region is CASSLSRSGGELFF. The CDR3 DNA follows: TGTGCCAGCAGCTTAAGCAGGTCCGGCGGGGAGCTGTTTTTT. The full variable domain, rest sourced from reference TRBV11-3 and TRBJ2-2, is EAGVVQSPRYKIIEKKQPVAFWCNPISGHNTLYWYLQNLGQGPELLIRYENEEAVDDSQLPKDRFSAERLKGVDSTLKIQPAELGDSAVYLCASSLSRSGGELFFGEGSRLTVL.

Notes on this clone: This CDR3 is also generated by other DNA sequences in the sample. The CDR3 coding sequence is TGTGCCACCAGCAGAGCGTACAGGGCCTCGGACTATGGCTACACCTTC. Translating gives CATSRAYRASDYGYTF. The rearrangement uses TRBV15 and TRBJ1-2; D might be TRBD1 (6 bases). This CDR3 has 16 residues. Germline V CDR1 and CDR2: LNHNV, YYDKDF (reference sequence). V dropped 1 base and J dropped 3 bases, with 15 bases sitting between them.

The chain couples TRBV28 to TRBJ1-2; D is possibly TRBD1 (6 bases). The germline gives CDR1 MDHEN, CDR2 SYDVKM. The CDR3 is 16 amino acids. Trimming removed 6 bases at V and 4 bases at J, with 21 bases between. This CDR3 reads CASSKIQGGFLYGYTF. The CDR3, as DNA: TGTGCCAGCAGCAAAATACAGGGAGGGTTCCTCTATGGCTACACCTTC.

The chain recombines TRBV6-6 with TRBJ2-3; a possible D gene is TRBD1 (7 bases). V was pared by 6 bases and J by 3 bases, with 13 bases between. The germline V gene has CDR1 MNHNY and CDR2 SVGAGI (reference sequence). The CDR3 consists of 14 residues. This CDR3 is CASSDREVTDTQYF. The DNA for the CDR3 is TGTGCCAGCAGCGACAGGGAGGTAACAGATACGCAGTATTTT.

J is TRBJ1-6 and V is TRBV6-5; 7 nucleotides align to TRBD1. Losses at the gene ends were 5 bases for V and 6 bases for J; bases not matched to a gene: 7. This CDR3 contains 15 residues. Germline CDR1 and CDR2: MNHEY and SVGAGI. CDR3 sequence reads: CASSPGTVFNSPLHF. In DNA form, the CDR3 reads TGTGCCAGCAGTCCGGGGACAGTGTTTAATTCACCCCTCCACTTT.

This sequence joins TRBV6-5 and TRBJ1-3, with 9 bases lining up with TRBD1. J lost 7 bases, V lost 0 bases, and 4 bases had no gene match. The CDR3 consists of 15 residues. Germline V CDR1 and CDR2: MNHEY, SVGAGI. The CDR3 region has the DNA TGTGCCAGCAGTTACTCTACAGGGGGCGGGAACACCATATATTTT. Translated, it gives CASSYSTGGGNTIYF.

V and J are TRBV5-1 and TRBJ2-2, with TRBD2 matching over 9 bases. The CDR3 has 15 amino acids. The V and J ends lost 7 bases and 4 bases, in that order; junction bases with no gene match: 8. CDR1 is SGHRS, CDR2 YFSETQ, per germline. CDR3 nucleotide sequence: TGCGCCAGCGCCTCCGGGACTAGCATCACCGGGGAGCTGTTTTTT. Amino acid sequence: CASASGTSITGELFF.

The rearrangement joins TRBV30 to TRBJ2-7; 11 nucleotides agree with TRBD2. V gave up 8 bases and J gave up 1 base; unmatched junction bases: 10. CDR1 and CDR2 (germline): GTSNPN, SVGIG (reference sequence). The CDR3 has 15 amino acids. The CDR3 bases are TGTGCCGGACACCTCGGGACTAGCGGATCCTACGAGCAGTACTTC. Translated: CAGHLGTSGSYEQYF.

This chain joins TRBV12-5 and TRBJ1-5; D possibly corresponds to TRBD1 (5 bases). The V and J ends lost 4 bases and 0 bases respectively, with 19 bases between them. The CDR3 totals 18 residues. CDR1 and CDR2 (germline): LGHNT, FRNRAP. In nucleotides, the CDR3 is TGTGCTAGTGGTTCTATCAGGGTAGAATACTATAGCAATCAGCCCCAGCATTTT. Amino acids: CASGSIRVEYYSNQPQHF.

The rearrangement uses TRBV30 and TRBJ1-1; D might be TRBD1 (5 bases). Germline loops: CDR1 GTSNPN, CDR2 SVGIG (reference sequence). This CDR3 comprises 14 residues. Trimming took off 3 bases at V and 3 bases at J, with 14 bases between the two ends. CDR3 nucleotides: TGTGCCTGGAGAATGGGGGGGATGGACACTGAAGCTTTCTTT. Its translation: CAWRMGGMDTEAFF.